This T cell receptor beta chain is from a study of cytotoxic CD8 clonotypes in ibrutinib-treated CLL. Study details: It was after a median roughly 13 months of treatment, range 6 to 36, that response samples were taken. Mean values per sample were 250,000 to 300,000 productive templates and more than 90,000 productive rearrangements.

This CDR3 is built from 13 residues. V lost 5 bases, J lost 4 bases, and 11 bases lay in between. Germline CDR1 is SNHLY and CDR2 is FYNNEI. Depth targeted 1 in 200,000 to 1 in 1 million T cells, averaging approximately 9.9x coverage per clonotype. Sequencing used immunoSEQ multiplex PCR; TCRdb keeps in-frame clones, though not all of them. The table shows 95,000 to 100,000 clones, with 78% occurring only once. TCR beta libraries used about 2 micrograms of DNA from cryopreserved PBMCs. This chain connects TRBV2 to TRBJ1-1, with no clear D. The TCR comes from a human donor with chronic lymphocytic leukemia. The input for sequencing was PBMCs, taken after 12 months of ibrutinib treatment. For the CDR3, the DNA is TGTGCCAGCAGTTCCGGGCAGGCCACTGAAGCTTTCTTT. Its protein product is CASSSGQATEAFF. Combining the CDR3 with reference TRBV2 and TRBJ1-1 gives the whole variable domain EPEVTQTPSHQVTQMGQEVILRCVPISNHLYFYWYRQILGQKVEFLVSFYNNEISEKSEIFDDQFSVERPDGSNFTLKIRSTKLEDSAMYFCASSSGQATEAFFGQGTRLTVV.